This TCR beta chain comes out of a study of T-cell memory formation after mild COVID-19. The CDR3 consists of 16 residues. Germline V lookup: CDR1 SGHRS, CDR2 YFSETQ. V trimming: 1 base; J trimming: 0 bases; junction bases outside the gene matches: 6. TCRdb called the 5' RACE reads again in MiXCR, with one record for every CDR3 protein. Found here are nearly 350,000 distinct CDR3 sequences, 10% to 15% of them singletons; the top ten hold about a fifth. This clonotype came up a few times. The chain recombines TRBV5-1 with TRBJ1-1, with TRBD1 matching over 7 bases. The receptor was isolated from a man younger than 35 who had mild COVID-19 (a few samples of this study predate the infection). Cell type and time point are not known. Sample: PBMCs or a T cell subset sorted from them (not recorded which). Here the CDR3 DNA reads TGCGCCAGCAGCTTGACGTCAGGGGGAATGAACACTGAAGCTTTCTTT. It codes for CASSLTSGGMNTEAFF.